The 27 T cell receptor beta chains presented below share a single source sample, sequenced in a study of blood T cell repertoires in COVID-19. TCRdb's copy holds only in-frame clones and misses some; the assay was immunoSEQ multiplex PCR. The sample holds 300,000 to 400,000 clones, 90% seen once. The specimen was PBMCs or T cells enriched from blood (not recorded which). The receptors originated from a man aged 60 to 75 who had recovered from COVID-19.

The V call is TRBV3-1 (or the pseudogene TRBV3-2), the J call TRBJ1-6, with D hard to call. V lost 3 bases, J lost 10 bases, and 19 bases lay in between. There are 16 residues in the CDR3. CDR1 and CDR2 (germline): LGHDT, YNNKEL (reference sequence). The CDR3 region has the DNA TGTGCCAGCAGCCAGGGTCCGGGAAGTCCGCTCTCACCCCTCCACTTT. This encodes CASSQGPGSPLSPLHF.

The J gene is TRBJ1-6, the V gene TRBV10-2, with no clear D. CDR3 size: 16 residues. Germline CDR1 is WSHSY and CDR2 is SAAADI. Trimming removed 6 bases at V and 9 bases at J, with 21 bases between. The CDR3 protein is CASSLIRNSPSSPLHF. CDR3 in DNA: TGCGCCAGCAGCCTGATCAGGAACAGTCCTTCTTCACCCCTCCACTTT.

The chain recombines TRBV7-8 with TRBJ1-2, with D perhaps TRBD1 (6 bases). Germline lookup yields CDR1 SGHVS and CDR2 FQNEAQ. Trimming left V 5 bases short and J 7 bases short, with 23 bases between. The CDR3 covers 16 residues. Here the CDR3 reads CASSLEEGLRGSGYTF. The CDR3 nucleotides are TGTGCCAGCAGCCTAGAAGAGGGCCTTAGGGGGAGTGGCTACACCTTC.

The chain joins TRBV5-1 to TRBJ1-1; possible D gene TRBD1, 6 bases. With 2 bases removed from V and 3 bases from J, the gap between germline ends came to 8 bases. Per germline, CDR1 SGHRS and CDR2 YFSETQ. The CDR3 contains 13 residues. Here the CDR3 DNA reads TGCGCCAGCAGCTTAACAGGGTACACTGAAGCTTTCTTT. This gives the protein CASSLTGYTEAFF. The variable domain in full, with the rest retrieved from reference TRBV5-1 and TRBJ1-1, is KAGVTQTPRYLIKTRGQQVTLSCSPISGHRSVSWYQQTPGQGLQFLFEYFSETQRNKGNFPGRFSGRQFSNSRSEMNVSTLELGDSALYLCASSLTGYTEAFFGQGTRLTVV.

The rearrangement joins TRBV2 to TRBJ2-2; weak D call: TRBD2 (5 bases). CDR1 is SNHLY, CDR2 FYNNEI, per germline. Trimming cost V 7 bases and J 1 base, with 10 bases left between them. The CDR3 is 14 residues long. This CDR3 reads CASNFGMNTGELFF. Here the CDR3 DNA reads TGTGCCAGCAATTTCGGGATGAACACCGGGGAGCTGTTTTTT.

The V gene is TRBV27, the J gene TRBJ2-2, with unresolved D. The V end lost 6 bases, the J end lost 4 bases, and 12 bases lay between the germline ends. CDR3 length: 14 amino acids. Germline V gene lookup returns CDR1 MNHEY and CDR2 SMNVEV (reference sequence). The CDR3 nucleotides are TGTGCCAGCAGCCCCCGGTTGCCCACCGGGGAGCTGTTTTTT. Translated, it gives CASSPRLPTGELFF.

The V gene is TRBV4-2, the J gene TRBJ2-3; D uncertain. V shed 4 bases and J shed 4 bases, with 12 bases lying between them. There are 14 residues in the CDR3. Germline loops: CDR1 LGHNA, CDR2 YNFKEQ. Written as DNA, the CDR3 is TGTGCCAGCAGCCCCCAAGCCCGGGCAGATACGCAGTATTTT. Amino acids: CASSPQARADTQYF.

The V gene is TRBV7-2, the J gene TRBJ1-3; D is unresolved. V lost 5 bases and J lost 4, with 18 bases in between. The CDR3 is 16 residues long. CDR1 and CDR2 from the germline V gene are SGHTA and FQGNSA. CDR3 sequence reads: CASSLTSDSTGNTIYF. Here the CDR3 DNA reads TGTGCCAGCAGCCTAACATCCGACTCGACGGGAAACACCATATATTTT.

The chain is built from TRBV11-3 and TRBJ2-7; D is ambiguous. CDR1 is SGHNT, CDR2 YENEEA, per germline. The ends were cut back, 0 bases at V and 3 bases at J, with 6 bases in the middle. CDR3 size: 13 residues. Here the CDR3 reads CASSLEYGYEQYF. The CDR3 DNA reads TGTGCCAGCAGCTTAGAATACGGCTACGAGCAGTACTTC.

As for this clone: The same CDR3 can be traced to other DNA sequences in this sample. This rearrangement joins TRBV5-1 to TRBJ2-1; D perhaps matches TRBD2 (6 bases). The germline V and J ends were trimmed by 4 bases and 0 bases, with 8 bases remaining between them. From germline, CDR1 is SGHRS and CDR2 YFSETQ. There are 14 residues in the CDR3. The CDR3 here is CASSRGTSYNEQFF. CDR3 coding DNA: TGCGCCAGCAGCCGGGGGACCTCCTACAATGAGCAGTTCTTC.

The V gene is TRBV9, the J gene TRBJ1-1; perhaps TRBD1 as D (6 bases). The CDR3 runs to 14 residues. Germline V lookup: CDR1 SGDLS, CDR2 YYNGEE. V lost 7 bases, J lost 1 base, and 14 bases lay in between. CDR3 sequence (DNA): TGTGCCAGCGGACCAGGACAGAGGAACACTGAAGCTTTCTTT. Its translation is CASGPGQRNTEAFF.

The V call is TRBV29-1, the J call TRBJ2-1, with 8 bases aligning to TRBD2. Germline-derived CDR1 and CDR2 are SQVTM and ANQGSEA. Germline trimming cut 7 bases from V and 7 bases from J; bases unmatched to any gene: 6. The CDR3 loop spans 12 amino acids. The CDR3, as DNA: TGCAGCGGGTGGGCTAGCGGGAATGAGCAGTTCTTC. Translation: CSGWASGNEQFF.

The rearrangement joins TRBV11-2 to TRBJ2-7; 10 nucleotides align to TRBD1. Germline V gene data show CDR1 as SGHAT and CDR2 as FQNNGV. The CDR3 contains 13 residues. Losses at the gene ends were 8 bases for V and 3 bases for J; bases not matched to a gene: 4. The CDR3 DNA is TGTGCCAGCCGCGGGACAGGGGACTACGAGCAGTACTTC. It is translated as CASRGTGDYEQYF.

This clone was seen only once. This specimen includes other DNA sequences encoding the same CDR3. This sequence joins TRBV10-3 and TRBJ1-5; D ambiguous. CDR1 and CDR2 (germline): ENHRY, SYGVKD. This CDR3 region has 14 residues. V was pared by 0 bases and J by 4 bases, with 7 bases between. The CDR3 coding sequence is TGTGCCATCAGTGAGTCTGGAGGAAATCAGCCCCAGCATTTT. Amino acid sequence: CAISESGGNQPQHF.

V and J are TRBV10-3 and TRBJ2-2, with D possibly being TRBD1 (5 bases). V was pared by 5 bases and J by 6 bases, with 13 bases between. CDR1 is ENHRY and CDR2 is SYGVKD in the germline V gene. This CDR3 is 14 amino acids long. For the CDR3, the DNA is TGTGCCATCAGTTCGTCAGGGTCGGCCGGGGAGCTGTTTTTT. Residues: CAISSSGSAGELFF.

The CDR3 DNA is TGTGCCAGCAGCTTCTCCCCGGGACAGCAACAAGAGACCCAGTACTTC. Translated: CASSFSPGQQQETQYF. The J gene is TRBJ2-5, the V gene TRBV5-5, with TRBD1 matching 7 bases. Trimming removed 2 bases from V and 2 bases from J; junction bases left unmatched: 9. This CDR3 is 16 amino acids long. Germline V gene sequence: CDR1 SGHKS, CDR2 YYEKEE (reference sequence).

In its sample, this clone was seen a few times. The chain employs TRBV5-3 and TRBJ1-1, with D unresolved. TRBV5-3 has ORF status, its function being uncertain. Trimming stripped 4 bases from V and 6 bases from J, with 10 bases between. The CDR3 runs 12 residues. In nucleotides, the CDR3 is TGTGCCAGAAGCCCAACAGAGCCTGAAGCTTTCTTT. This codes for CARSPTEPEAFF.

The CDR3, as DNA: TGTGCCAGCAGCTTCGACGGATTTAGGGGCTATGGCTACACCTTC. Amino acids: CASSFDGFRGYGYTF. The genes are TRBV5-8 and TRBJ1-2, with a weak D call TRBD1 (5 bases). The CDR3 has 15 residues. Germline V gene data show CDR1 as SGHTS and CDR2 as YDEGEE. V gave up 2 bases and J gave up 4 bases, with 15 bases separating them. Supplemented by reference TRBV5-8 and TRBJ1-2, the full variable domain reads EAGVTQSPTHLIKTRGQQATLRCSPISGHTSVYWYQQALGLGLQFLLWYDEGEERNRGNFPPRFSGRQFPNYSSELNVNALELEDSALYLCASSFDGFRGYGYTFGSGTRLTVV.

In its sample, this clone was seen once. This chain links TRBV24-1 with TRBJ1-4, with 10 nucleotides matching TRBD1. The germline V gene encodes CDR1 KGHDR and CDR2 SFDVKD. The CDR3 totals 15 residues. With V trimmed by 4 bases and J by 6 bases, 4 bases remained unmatched. CDR3: CATSDPGTGDEKLFF. DNA of the CDR3: TGTGCCACCAGTGACCCCGGGACAGGGGATGAAAAACTGTTTTTT.

The chain carries TRBV18 and TRBJ2-7; D is possibly TRBD1 (6 bases). CDR3 size: 14 residues. CDR1 KGHSH and CDR2 LQKENI come from the germline V gene. Trimming stripped 4 bases from V and 1 base from J, with 11 bases between. CDR3 bases: TGTGCCAGCTCACTGGACAGTAGGTCCTACGAGCAGTACTTC. Translating gives CASSLDSRSYEQYF.

The chain recombines TRBV29-1 with TRBJ1-1, with 12 bases lining up with TRBD1. The junction had 3 bases not matched to a gene; V was cut back by 6 bases and J by 4 bases. CDR3 size: 13 residues. Germline V gives CDR1 SQVTM, CDR2 ANQGSEA. CDR3 sequence: CSVGDRGLTEAFF. DNA of the CDR3: TGCAGCGTGGGGGACAGGGGGCTCACTGAAGCTTTCTTT.

This chain joins TRBV27 and TRBJ1-1; 8 bases fit TRBD1. This CDR3 has 18 residues. The ends lost 1 base at V and 0 bases at J; junction bases unmatched: 10. The V gene's germline CDR1 is MNHEY and CDR2 SMNVEV (reference sequence). Here the CDR3 reads CASSLFSRDRSMNTEAFF. CDR3 DNA: TGTGCCAGCAGTTTATTCTCCCGGGACAGGTCCATGAACACTGAAGCTTTCTTT.

The chain recombines TRBV12-3 or TRBV12-4 with TRBJ2-7; D perhaps matches TRBD1 (5 bases). The CDR3 loop spans 13 amino acids. V shed 3 bases and J shed 5 bases, with 11 bases lying between them. This CDR3 reads CASSFQGLDEQYF. CDR3 in DNA: TGTGCCAGCAGTTTCCAGGGCCTGGACGAGCAGTACTTC.

The chain joins TRBV6-2 or TRBV6-3 to TRBJ1-3; D is perhaps TRBD1 (6 bases). This CDR3 region has 15 residues. The germline V and J ends were trimmed by 6 bases and 2 bases, with 14 bases remaining between them. CDR1 and CDR2 (germline): MNHEY, SVGEGT. The CDR3 bases are TGTGCCAGCAGGCCTACAGGGAGAGCTGGAAACACCATATATTTT. Residues: CASRPTGRAGNTIYF.

J is TRBJ2-1 and V is TRBV5-1; TRBD2 might be the D (5 bases). With 5 bases removed from V and 1 base from J, the gap between germline ends came to 10 bases. CDR1 is SGHRS, CDR2 YFSETQ, per germline. There are 14 residues in the CDR3. The DNA for the CDR3 is TGCGCCAGCAGTGGGAGTAGGTCCTACAATGAGCAGTTCTTC. It encodes CASSGSRSYNEQFF.

The chain joins TRBV5-1 to TRBJ2-7; 7 nucleotides align to TRBD1. CDR1 SGHRS and CDR2 YFSETQ come from the germline V gene. J gave up 2 bases and V 2 bases, and 7 bases lay outside the gene matches. The CDR3 runs 15 residues. CDR3 region: CASSFTLQGPYEQYF. CDR3 DNA sequence: TGCGCCAGCAGCTTTACTTTACAGGGGCCCTACGAGCAGTACTTC.

This sequence joins TRBV18 and TRBJ2-2, with no clear D. The V and J ends lost 5 bases and 6 bases respectively, with 10 bases between them. CDR3 size: 13 residues. Germline V CDR1 and CDR2: KGHSH, LQKENI. The CDR3 DNA reads as TGTGCCAGCTCAACTCCCGGTCCCGGGGAGCTGTTTTTT. It yields the protein CASSTPGPGELFF.